The 13 T cell receptor beta chains below were found in one sample sequenced in a study of CD8 T cells in ankylosing spondylitis. TCRdb passed the 5' RACE reads through MiXCR, listing each CDR3 protein once. The sample lists tens of thousands of distinct CDR3 sequences; less than 6.5% were seen once. Sequencing was done on a sample of blood, either unsorted or a sorted T cell fraction (not recorded which). These receptors originate from a female donor with ankylosing spondylitis or in good health (not recorded which).

This clonotype was seen a few times. In nucleotides, the CDR3 is TGTGCCAGCAGCGAGAAGGGACCTCGCTTTGCAGATACGCAGTATTTT. As protein: CASSEKGPRFADTQYF. The gene calls are TRBV9 and TRBJ2-3; the D call may be TRBD1 or TRBD2 (5 bases each). CDR1 is SGDLS and CDR2 is YYNGEE in the germline V gene. V lost 3 bases and J 4 bases, leaving 18 bases between the germline ends. This CDR3 is 16 amino acids long.

This clonotype is medium-sized. The chain has TRBV9 and TRBJ2-7; D call uncertain. This CDR3 spans 15 amino acids. Germline assignment: CDR1 SGDLS and CDR2 YYNGEE. Trimming removed 0 bases from V and 4 bases from J, with 14 bases in between. CDR3 sequence reads: CASSVAGASSYEQYF. As DNA, the CDR3 is TGTGCCAGCAGCGTAGCTGGAGCGTCCTCTTACGAGCAGTACTTC.

This clonotype was observed many times. The chain joins TRBV9 to TRBJ1-2, with D tentatively TRBD1 (6 bases). Germline V gene sequence: CDR1 SGDLS, CDR2 YYNGEE. The CDR3 runs 12 residues. V gave up 4 bases and J gave up 7 bases, with 11 bases separating them. The CDR3 DNA sequence: TGTGCCAGCAGCCGGGGGGCCGGTGGCTACACCTTC. The encoded protein is CASSRGAGGYTF.

This clonotype was seen repeatedly, ten times or more. V and J are TRBV9 and TRBJ2-3; D may be TRBD1 or TRBD2 (7 bases each). V dropped 4 bases and J dropped 4 bases, with 19 bases sitting between them. This CDR3 contains 16 residues. CDR1 SGDLS and CDR2 YYNGEE come from the germline V gene. This CDR3 reads CASSKGGRQGADTQYF. The CDR3 bases are TGTGCCAGCAGCAAGGGGGGGCGCCAGGGGGCAGATACGCAGTATTTT.

This clonotype is deemed medium-sized. V usage is TRBV9 and J usage is TRBJ2-3; TRBD2 agrees at 9 bases. Trimming took 4 bases from V and 5 from J; bases not matched to a gene: 11. The CDR3 length is 16 residues. Germline lookup yields CDR1 SGDLS and CDR2 YYNGEE. The CDR3 region has the DNA TGTGCCAGCAGCCCAGGCGCGGGGGGGGCCGGAGATACGCAGTATTTT. Translated: CASSPGAGGAGDTQYF. Full variable domain (remainder filled in from reference TRBV9 and TRBJ2-3): DSGVTQTPKHLITATGQRVTLRCSPRSGDLSVYWYQQSLDQGLQFLIQYYNGEERAKGNILERFSAQQFPDLHSELNLSSLELGDSALYFCASSPGAGGAGDTQYFGPGTRLTVL.

This clonotype was picked up many times. The gene calls are TRBV9 and TRBJ2-1; tentative D call: TRBD1 (5 bases). Germline CDR1 SGDLS, CDR2 YYNGEE. Trimming removed 4 bases from V and 5 bases from J, with 16 bases in between. The CDR3 has 15 residues. CDR3 coding DNA: TGTGCCAGCAGCATCCACTCAGGGTTACACAATGAGCAGTTCTTC. It translates to CASSIHSGLHNEQFF.

J is TRBJ2-7 and V is TRBV9; 12 bases line up with TRBD2. The CDR3 spans 17 residues. CDR1 SGDLS and CDR2 YYNGEE come from the germline V gene. V lost 3 bases to trimming and J lost 5 bases; unmatched junction nucleotides: 12. The CDR3 sequence: CASSANPSGRAGNEQYF. In DNA form, the CDR3 reads TGTGCCAGCAGCGCCAACCCTAGCGGGAGGGCCGGAAACGAGCAGTACTTC.

This clonotype was counted many times. The rearrangement joins TRBV9 to TRBJ2-2, with D uncertain. Germline-derived CDR1 and CDR2 are SGDLS and YYNGEE. Trimming removed 3 bases at V and 6 bases at J, with 12 bases between. The CDR3 runs 14 residues. The CDR3 here is CASSGRHGPGELFF. CDR3 nucleotide sequence: TGTGCCAGCAGCGGAAGACACGGTCCCGGGGAGCTGTTTTTT.

This clonotype was seen repeatedly, ten times or more. J is TRBJ2-1 and V is TRBV9; either TRBD1 or TRBD2 may fit D (5 bases each). Germline V gene sequence: CDR1 SGDLS, CDR2 YYNGEE. This CDR3 contains 16 residues. Deletions cut 4 bases from V and 5 bases from J, with 19 bases between. CDR3 loop: CASSPTGTPNNNEQFF. CDR3 DNA sequence: TGTGCCAGCAGCCCTACCGGGACGCCCAACAACAATGAGCAGTTCTTC. The full variable domain, in which reference TRBV9 and TRBJ2-1 provide the parts outside the CDR3, is DSGVTQTPKHLITATGQRVTLRCSPRSGDLSVYWYQQSLDQGLQFLIQYYNGEERAKGNILERFSAQQFPDLHSELNLSSLELGDSALYFCASSPTGTPNNNEQFFGPGTRLTVL.

This rearrangement joins TRBV9 to TRBJ2-3, with no clear D. CDR1 and CDR2 from the germline V gene are SGDLS and YYNGEE. Trimming took 3 bases from V and 1 from J, leaving 15 bases between them. The CDR3 runs to 16 residues. CDR3 sequence (DNA): TGTGCCAGCAGCGCCACAAGCTTCGGTGGCACAGATACGCAGTATTTT. It specifies CASSATSFGGTDTQYF. The whole variable domain, filled in from reference TRBV9 and TRBJ2-3, reads DSGVTQTPKHLITATGQRVTLRCSPRSGDLSVYWYQQSLDQGLQFLIQYYNGEERAKGNILERFSAQQFPDLHSELNLSSLELGDSALYFCASSATSFGGTDTQYFGPGTRLTVL.

This clonotype was recorded many times. This rearrangement joins TRBV9 to TRBJ1-2; D is unresolved. The CDR3 totals 12 residues. The germline V gene has CDR1 SGDLS and CDR2 YYNGEE. V was pared by 3 bases and J by 7 bases, with 10 bases between. The CDR3 here is CASSAASGGYTF. The DNA of the CDR3 is TGTGCCAGCAGCGCAGCAAGCGGTGGCTACACCTTC.

This clonotype was picked up many times. The rearrangement uses TRBV9 and TRBJ2-7, with 9 bases lining up with TRBD2. Germline loops: CDR1 SGDLS, CDR2 YYNGEE. V lost 3 bases and J lost 4; bases outside the gene matches: 8. The CDR3 consists of 15 residues. The CDR3 DNA reads TGTGCCAGCAGCGCGACCGGGACTAGCCGTTACGAGCAGTACTTC. Amino acid sequence: CASSATGTSRYEQYF.

This clonotype has a count of ten or more. The chain couples TRBV9 to TRBJ2-2, with D possibly called TRBD1 or TRBD2 (5 bases each). Germline values: CDR1 SGDLS, CDR2 YYNGEE. Trimming left V 4 bases short and J 3 bases short, with 16 bases between. The CDR3 covers 16 residues. CDR3 residues: CASSTRREMHTGELFF. In DNA, the CDR3 is TGTGCCAGCAGCACACGCAGGGAGATGCACACCGGGGAGCTGTTTTTT.